This TCR beta chain stems from a study of regulatory T cells in long-lasting Graves disease (dated by TCRdb to about 2021). Study-wide context: Persistent Graves' disease meant more than 5 years of antithyroid drug treatment with TSH receptor autoantibodies that stayed positive. Persistent Graves' disease patients were compared with newly diagnosed Graves' disease patients by peripheral blood TCR sequencing and RNA sequencing. The study took place in China and was registered as a clinical trial. A total of about 35 samples underwent TCR sequencing, from around 13 patients with persistent Graves' disease and about 20 patients with newly diagnosed Graves' disease. In the clinical cohort, patients with persistent Graves' disease had used antithyroid drugs for an average of around ten years. What the study reported, not specific to this receptor: Only the TCR beta chain was sequenced and analyzed. Persistent patients shared more public clonotypes among themselves (around 2,800) than newly diagnosed patients did (about 970). The authors acknowledged the small sample size as a limitation that may reduce accuracy. Compared with newly diagnosed patients, persistent Graves' disease patients had lower TCR Shannon entropy and fewer highly expanded clones, which suggests clonal expansion. Because the primary lesion, thyroid tissue, could not be accessed, the study looked at peripheral blood alone.

This specimen's time point label, per the study, means: persistent/refractory GD, antithyroid drugs over 5 years with positive TRAb. For both TCR sequencing and RNA sequencing, RNA was extracted from PBMCs using TRIzol. Graves' disease was diagnosed according to American Thyroid Association guidelines. Patients for the study were recruited at an endocrinology department in Xi'an, China. Each patient gave roughly 10 milliliters of peripheral blood, collected in an EDTA anticoagulant tube. PBMCs were isolated by Ficoll Paque Plus density gradient separation without further T cell sorting. RNA quality was checked with an Agilent 2100 Bioanalyzer and agarose gel, and concentration with a NanoDrop 2000. About this clonotype: Its antigen remains undetermined. Base qualities are not recorded, but no much larger clone differs from it by a single base.

To prepare the library, multiplex PCR was applied. TCRdb lists the instrument as Illumina HiSeq 4000. TCR beta libraries were built with iRepertoire HTBI primers and Arm-PCR amplification of CDR3 regions. Gel purification was performed on PCR products prior to sequencing. Under the source paper's analysis protocol: A total of roughly 67 TRBV and 14 TRBJ segments were identified across samples and were used for gene usage analysis of CDR3 amino acid clonotypes. COPE and FqMerger were used to merge filtered high-quality paired reads into contigs. BLAST was used to align contigs to IMGT TRBV, TRBD and TRBJ reference genes, and CDR3 was defined according to IMGT. Any clonotype with a frequency above 0.1% was classified as a highly expanded clone. Shannon entropy was used to measure repertoire diversity, and the Gini coefficient was used to measure V-J evenness. A clonotype was considered public if more than one individual shared it. The public reads were quality trimmed at Q25 with fastp and then assembled into clones with MiXCR by TCRdb, keeping productive beta chains. Each CDR3 protein gets just one entry, which takes the most common genes and DNA from the rows behind it. These V and J calls rely on TCRdb rather than the paper's analysis. Recorded for this sample are around 460,000 distinct CDR3 sequences; approximately 22% of them occurred a single time. About 12% of the sample is in the top ten clones.

This TCR was sampled from a female donor with Graves disease. The sample consisted of peripheral blood mononuclear cells (PBMCs), taken when the disease was refractory, from a patient treated with antithyroid drugs.

The sequence in DNA is TGCAGCGTTGGGGCTAGCGGGATGCAAGAGACCCAGTACTTC. This encodes CSVGASGMQETQYF. The chain couples TRBV29-1 to TRBJ2-5; TRBD2 lines up with 9 middle nucleotides. For this chain, trimming is 4 bases at the V end and 2 bases at the J end, and the number of junction bases without a gene match is 5. Taken from cysteine to phenylalanine, the CDR3 has 14 residues. Of all the DNA, just the CDR3 is kept, 42 bases in frame from base 1. The germline V gene provides CDR1 SQVTM and CDR2 ANQGSEA.